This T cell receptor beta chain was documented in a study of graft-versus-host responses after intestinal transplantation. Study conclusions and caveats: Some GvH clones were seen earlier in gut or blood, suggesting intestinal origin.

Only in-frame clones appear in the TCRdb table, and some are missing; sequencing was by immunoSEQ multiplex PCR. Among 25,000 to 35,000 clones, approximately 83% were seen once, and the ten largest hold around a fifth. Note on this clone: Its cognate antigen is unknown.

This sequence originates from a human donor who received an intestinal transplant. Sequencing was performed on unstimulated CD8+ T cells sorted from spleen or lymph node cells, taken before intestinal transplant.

In nucleotides, the CDR3 is TGCGCCAGCAGCACGGCGCAGGGGGCAAGGGGCTACACCTTC. Protein product: CASSTAQGARGYTF. The chain carries TRBV4-1 and TRBJ1-2, with 8 nucleotides matching TRBD1. Germline V gene lookup returns CDR1 MGHRA and CDR2 YSYEKL. CDR3 length: 14 amino acids. Trimming at V came to 5 bases and at J to 8 bases, leaving 10 bases not matched to a gene.